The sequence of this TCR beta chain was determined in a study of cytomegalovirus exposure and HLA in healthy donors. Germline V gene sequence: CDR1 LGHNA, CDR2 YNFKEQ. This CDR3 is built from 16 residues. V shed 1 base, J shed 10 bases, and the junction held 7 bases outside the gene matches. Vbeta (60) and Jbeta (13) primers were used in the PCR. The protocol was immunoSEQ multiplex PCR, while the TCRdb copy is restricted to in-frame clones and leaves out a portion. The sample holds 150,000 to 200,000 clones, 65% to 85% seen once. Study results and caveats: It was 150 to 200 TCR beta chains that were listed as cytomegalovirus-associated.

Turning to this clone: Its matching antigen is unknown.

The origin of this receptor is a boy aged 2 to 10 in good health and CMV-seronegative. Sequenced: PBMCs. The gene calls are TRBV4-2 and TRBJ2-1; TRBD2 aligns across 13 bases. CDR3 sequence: CASSQAVTSGGEEQFF. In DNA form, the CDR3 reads TGTGCCAGCAGCCAAGCGGTCACTAGCGGGGGGGAGGAGCAGTTCTTC.